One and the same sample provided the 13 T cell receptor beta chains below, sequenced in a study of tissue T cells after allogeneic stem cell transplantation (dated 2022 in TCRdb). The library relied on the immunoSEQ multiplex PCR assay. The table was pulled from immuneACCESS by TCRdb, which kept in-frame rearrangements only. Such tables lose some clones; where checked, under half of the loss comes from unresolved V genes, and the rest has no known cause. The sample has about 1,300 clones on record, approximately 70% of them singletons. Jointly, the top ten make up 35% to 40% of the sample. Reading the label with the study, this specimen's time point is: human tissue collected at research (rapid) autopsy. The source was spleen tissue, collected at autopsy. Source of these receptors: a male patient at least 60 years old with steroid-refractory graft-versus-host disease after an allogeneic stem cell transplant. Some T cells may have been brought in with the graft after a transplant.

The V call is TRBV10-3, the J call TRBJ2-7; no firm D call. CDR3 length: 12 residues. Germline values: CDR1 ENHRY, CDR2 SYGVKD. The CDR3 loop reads CATWESSYEQYF. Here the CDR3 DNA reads TGTGCAACGTGGGAAAGCTCCTACGAGCAGTACTTC.

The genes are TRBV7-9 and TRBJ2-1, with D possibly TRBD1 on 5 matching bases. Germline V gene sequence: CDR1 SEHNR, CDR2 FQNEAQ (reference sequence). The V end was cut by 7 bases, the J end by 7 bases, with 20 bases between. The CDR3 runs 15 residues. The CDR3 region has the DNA TGTGCCAGCATAGGGGAACGAACCCGACCGAATGAGCAGTTCTTC. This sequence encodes CASIGERTRPNEQFF. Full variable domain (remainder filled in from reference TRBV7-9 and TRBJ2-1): DTGVSQNPRHKITKRGQNVTFRCDPISEHNRLYWYRQTLGQGPEFLTYFQNEAQLEKSRLLSDRFSAERPKGSFSTLEIQRTEQGDSAMYLCASIGERTRPNEQFFGPGTRLTVL.

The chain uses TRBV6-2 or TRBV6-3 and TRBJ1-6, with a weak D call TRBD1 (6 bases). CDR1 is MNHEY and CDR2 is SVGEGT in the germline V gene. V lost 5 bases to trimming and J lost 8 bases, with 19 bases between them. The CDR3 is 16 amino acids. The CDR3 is CASSKDSLRGYSPLHF. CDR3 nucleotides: TGTGCCAGCAGTAAGGACAGCCTCAGGGGTTATTCACCCCTCCACTTT.

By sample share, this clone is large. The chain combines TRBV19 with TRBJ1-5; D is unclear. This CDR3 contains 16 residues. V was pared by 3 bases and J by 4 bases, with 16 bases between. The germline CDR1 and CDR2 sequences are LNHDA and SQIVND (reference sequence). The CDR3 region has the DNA TGTGCCAGTAGTATCTCCTGGCAAGAACTAAATCAGCCCCAGCATTTT. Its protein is CASSISWQELNQPQHF.

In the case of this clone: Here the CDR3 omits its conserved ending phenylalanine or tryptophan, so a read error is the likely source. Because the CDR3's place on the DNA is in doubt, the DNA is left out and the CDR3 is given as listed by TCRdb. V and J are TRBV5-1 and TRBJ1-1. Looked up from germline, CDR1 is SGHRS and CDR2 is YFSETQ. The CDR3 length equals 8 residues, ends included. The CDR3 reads CAGNFPQL.

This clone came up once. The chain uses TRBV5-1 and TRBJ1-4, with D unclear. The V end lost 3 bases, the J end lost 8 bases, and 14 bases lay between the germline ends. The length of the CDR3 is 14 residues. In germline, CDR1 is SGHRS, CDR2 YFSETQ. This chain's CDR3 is CASSSAGMGEKLFF. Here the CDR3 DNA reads TGCGCCAGCAGCTCCGCGGGGATGGGGGAAAAACTGTTTTTT. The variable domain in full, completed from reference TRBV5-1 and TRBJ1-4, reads KAGVTQTPRYLIKTRGQQVTLSCSPISGHRSVSWYQQTPGQGLQFLFEYFSETQRNKGNFPGRFSGRQFSNSRSEMNVSTLELGDSALYLCASSSAGMGEKLFFGSGTQLSVL.

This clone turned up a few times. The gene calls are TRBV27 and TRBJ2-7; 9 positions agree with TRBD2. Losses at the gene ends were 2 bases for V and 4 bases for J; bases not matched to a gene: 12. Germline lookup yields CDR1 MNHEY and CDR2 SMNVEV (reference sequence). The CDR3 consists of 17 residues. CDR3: CASSLTPPRLAGYEQYF. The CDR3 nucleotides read TGTGCCAGCAGTTTAACCCCACCTCGCCTAGCGGGGTACGAGCAGTACTTC.

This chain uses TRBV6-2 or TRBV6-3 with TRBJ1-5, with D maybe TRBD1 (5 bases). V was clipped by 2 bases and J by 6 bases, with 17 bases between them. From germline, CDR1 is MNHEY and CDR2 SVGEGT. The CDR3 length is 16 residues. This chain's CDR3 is CASSYVVGTKGQPQHF. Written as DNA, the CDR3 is TGTGCCAGCAGTTACGTGGTCGGGACCAAGGGTCAGCCCCAGCATTTT.

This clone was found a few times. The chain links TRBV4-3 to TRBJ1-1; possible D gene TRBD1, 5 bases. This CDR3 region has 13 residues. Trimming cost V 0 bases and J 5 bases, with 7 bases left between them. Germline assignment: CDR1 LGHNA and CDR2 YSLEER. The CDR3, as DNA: TGCGCCAGCAGCCAAGAATGGGGGACTGAAGCTTTCTTT. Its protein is CASSQEWGTEAFF.

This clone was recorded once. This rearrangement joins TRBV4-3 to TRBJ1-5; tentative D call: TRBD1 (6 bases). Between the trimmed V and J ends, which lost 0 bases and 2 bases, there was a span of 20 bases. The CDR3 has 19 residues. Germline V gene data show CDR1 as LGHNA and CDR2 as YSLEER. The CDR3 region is CASSQDPIRGAVGNQPQHF. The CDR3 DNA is TGCGCCAGCAGCCAAGACCCCATTCGGGGGGCGGTGGGCAATCAGCCCCAGCATTTT.

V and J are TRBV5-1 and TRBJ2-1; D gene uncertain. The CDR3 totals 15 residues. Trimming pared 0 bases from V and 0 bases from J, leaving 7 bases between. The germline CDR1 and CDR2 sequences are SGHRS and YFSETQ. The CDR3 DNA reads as TGCGCCAGCAGCTTGGTCGCGAGCTCCTACAATGAGCAGTTCTTC. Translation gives CASSLVASSYNEQFF.

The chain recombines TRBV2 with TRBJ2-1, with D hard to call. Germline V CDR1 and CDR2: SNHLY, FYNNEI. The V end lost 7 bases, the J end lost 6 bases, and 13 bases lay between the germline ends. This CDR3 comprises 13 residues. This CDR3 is CASNYLKGNEQFF. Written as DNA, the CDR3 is TGTGCCAGCAATTACCTTAAGGGCAATGAGCAGTTCTTC.

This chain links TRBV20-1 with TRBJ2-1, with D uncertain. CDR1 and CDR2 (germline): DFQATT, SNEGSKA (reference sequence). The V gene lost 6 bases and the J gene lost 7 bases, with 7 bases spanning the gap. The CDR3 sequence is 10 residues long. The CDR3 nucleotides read TGCAGTGCAGTTTGGAATGAGCAGTTCTTC. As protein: CSAVWNEQFF.